The rows below give T cell receptor beta chains drawn from one sample of a study of shared clonotypes between healthy human individuals. Assay used: immunoSEQ multiplex PCR; TCRdb lists only in-frame clones, some missing. Of around 2,000,000 clones listed, about 92% are singletons. The sample was naive CD8+ T cells from PBMCs. The receptors were gathered from a young man in good health. Some clones in this sample may be carry-over from other donors' samples. Each CDR3 is given with its conserved first and last residue. The D gene is left open where the match is weak. Size is omitted from some rows. Given values are once, few, many or a class for expanded clones.

V gene: TRBV29-1
clone size: -
J gene: TRBJ1-1
D gene: TRBD1
CDR3 DNA: TGCAGCGTTGAGCCAGGGGGCACTGAAGCTTTCTTT
CDR3 protein: CSVEPGGTEAFF

V gene: TRBV7-8
clone size: -
J gene: TRBJ1-5
D gene: -
CDR3 DNA: TGTGCCAGCAGCTACAGGATATCCAATCAGCCCCAGCATTTT
CDR3 protein: CASSYRISNQPQHF

V gene: TRBV4-2
clone size: once
J gene: TRBJ2-7
D gene: -
CDR3 DNA: TGTGCCAGCAGCCAAGGAGATTCCGCGGAAGCCTACGAGCAGTACTTC
CDR3 protein: CASSQGDSAEAYEQYF

V gene: TRBV2
clone size: -
J gene: TRBJ2-3
D gene: -
CDR3 DNA: TGTGCCAGCACCTCTACTACGTCTCGCACAGATACGCAGTATTTT
CDR3 protein: CASTSTTSRTDTQYF

V gene: TRBV7-3
clone size: -
J gene: TRBJ2-1
D gene: -
CDR3 DNA: TGTGCCAGCAGCTTGGGCAGACCCTCCTACAATGAGCAGTTCTTC
CDR3 protein: CASSLGRPSYNEQFF

V gene: TRBV19
clone size: -
J gene: TRBJ1-1
D gene: -
CDR3 DNA: TGTGCCAGTAGTATAAGGGACAACTGGAACACTGAAGCTTTCTTT
CDR3 protein: CASSIRDNWNTEAFF

V gene: TRBV27
clone size: once
J gene: TRBJ1-1
D gene: TRBD1
CDR3 DNA: TGTGCCAGCAGTTTAAGCAGGGGGCGGACTGAAGCTTTCTTT
CDR3 protein: CASSLSRGRTEAFF

V gene: TRBV27
clone size: few
J gene: TRBJ1-5
D gene: -
CDR3 DNA: TGTGCCAGCAGTTTCGAGGGGTCGGGTCAGCCCCAGCATTTT
CDR3 protein: CASSFEGSGQPQHF

V gene: TRBV7-8
clone size: -
J gene: TRBJ1-2
D gene: TRBD1
CDR3 DNA: TGTGCCAGCAGCTTAGGACAGGGGGCCTATGGCTACACCTTC
CDR3 protein: CASSLGQGAYGYTF

V gene: TRBV27
clone size: -
J gene: TRBJ2-3
D gene: -
CDR3 DNA: TGTGCCAGCAGTTGGGAAGAGGGCACAGATACGCAGTATTTT
CDR3 protein: CASSWEEGTDTQYF

V gene: TRBV19
clone size: -
J gene: TRBJ2-7
D gene: -
CDR3 DNA: TGTGCCAGTAGCATATTCGGTGGCAACTACGAGCAGTACTTC
CDR3 protein: CASSIFGGNYEQYF

V gene: TRBV19
clone size: -
J gene: TRBJ2-7
D gene: TRBD2
CDR3 DNA: TGTGCCAGTAGTATATTCCCTAGCGGACTCTACGAGCAGTACTTC
CDR3 protein: CASSIFPSGLYEQYF

V gene: TRBV29-1
clone size: -
J gene: TRBJ1-2
D gene: -
CDR3 DNA: TGCAGCGTTGACTGGGGGCGAAGCGATGGCTACACCTTC
CDR3 protein: CSVDWGRSDGYTF

V gene: TRBV2
clone size: -
J gene: TRBJ1-3
D gene: -
CDR3 DNA: TGTGCCAGCAGTGACCCAGCGGCTCACTCTGGAAACACCATATATTTT
CDR3 protein: CASSDPAAHSGNTIYF

V gene: TRBV9
clone size: -
J gene: TRBJ2-1
D gene: -
CDR3 DNA: TGTGCCAGCAGCGTAGCCCTGAGTGGGGTGGGAGAGGAGCAGTTCTTC
CDR3 protein: CASSVALSGVGEEQFF

V gene: TRBV29-1
clone size: -
J gene: TRBJ2-1
D gene: -
CDR3 DNA: TGCAGCGTTGTAGTTATCTCCTACAATGAGCAGTTCTTC
CDR3 protein: CSVVVISYNEQFF

V gene: TRBV27
clone size: -
J gene: TRBJ2-1
D gene: -
CDR3 DNA: TGTGCCAGCAGTTTGGGCACTTACAATGAGCAGTTCTTC
CDR3 protein: CASSLGTYNEQFF

V gene: TRBV6-1
clone size: -
J gene: TRBJ1-1
D gene: -
CDR3 DNA: TGTGCCATCACACTGGGGCGGTTCATGAACACTGAAGCTTTCTTT
CDR3 protein: CAITLGRFMNTEAFF

V gene: TRBV7-9
clone size: -
J gene: TRBJ2-7
D gene: TRBD2
CDR3 DNA: TGTGCCAGCAGCTCCTTAGCGGGAGGCCCCTCCTACGAGCAGTACTTC
CDR3 protein: CASSSLAGGPSYEQYF

V gene: TRBV5-1
clone size: -
J gene: TRBJ2-3
D gene: TRBD2
CDR3 DNA: TGCGCCAGCAGCCCGGGACTAGCGGGAGGGCCGGTAGATACGCAGTATTTT
CDR3 protein: CASSPGLAGGPVDTQYF